This T cell receptor (beta chain) was obtained from a study of CD4 and CD8 cells across lung adenocarcinoma regions. TCRdb reprocessed the PCR reads via MiXCR and lists one record per CDR3 protein. The sample holds 20,000 to 25,000 distinct CDR3 sequences, about 54% seen once. The CDR3 length is 15 residues. Germline assignment: CDR1 MNHEY and CDR2 SMNVEV (reference sequence). Of note for this clonotype: A junction end diverges from the germline sequence, so it may reflect a read error.

Material: CD8+ T cells from the center of a lung tumor. The TCR sequence derives from a female donor with lung adenocarcinoma. The CD4 and CD8 labels of this study may be unreliable. The V gene is TRBV27, the J gene TRBJ2-3; maybe TRBD1 (6 bases). The CDR3 region has the DNA TGTGGCGGCGGTCAGGGGAGCAGGGATGCAGATACCCAGTATTTT. This codes for CGGGQGSRDADTQYF.